This TCR beta chain was profiled in a study of CD8 T cells in ankylosing spondylitis. V gave up 3 bases and J gave up 5 bases, with 8 bases separating them. The CDR3 has 13 amino acids. The TCR beta libraries were generated through quantitative 5'-RACE incorporating molecular barcodes. In TCRdb, the 5' RACE reads were re-called with MiXCR into one record per CDR3 protein. This sample has approximately 240,000 distinct CDR3 sequences; about 10% occur once, and the top ten carry less than 3%. Material: blood, either unsorted or a sorted T cell fraction (not recorded which). This receptor was taken from a male donor with ankylosing spondylitis or in good health (not recorded which). The chain carries TRBV12-3 or TRBV12-4 and TRBJ1-5; tentatively, D is TRBD1 (5 bases). DNA for the CDR3: TGTGCCAGCAGTTTGCCAGGGTATCAGCCCCAGCATTTT. This sequence encodes CASSLPGYQPQHF.